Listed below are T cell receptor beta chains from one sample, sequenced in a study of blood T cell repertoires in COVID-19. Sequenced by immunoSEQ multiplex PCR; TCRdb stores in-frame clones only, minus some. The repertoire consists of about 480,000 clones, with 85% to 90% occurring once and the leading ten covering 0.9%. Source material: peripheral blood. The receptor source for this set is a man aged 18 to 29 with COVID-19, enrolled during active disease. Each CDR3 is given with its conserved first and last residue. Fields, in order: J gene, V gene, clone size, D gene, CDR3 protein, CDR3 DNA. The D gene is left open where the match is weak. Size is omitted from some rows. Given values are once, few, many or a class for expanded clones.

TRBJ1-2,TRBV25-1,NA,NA,CASSEIGVGYTF,TGTGCCAGCAGTGAAATAGGAGTTGGCTACACCTTC
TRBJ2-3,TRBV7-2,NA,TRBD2,CASSSPLGTSSTDTQYF,TGTGCCAGCAGCTCGCCCCTTGGGACTAGCAGCACAGATACGCAGTATTTT
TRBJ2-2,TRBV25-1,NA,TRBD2,CASSVREVGTGELFF,TGTGCCAGCAGTGTGCGGGAGGTGGGGACCGGGGAGCTGTTTTTT
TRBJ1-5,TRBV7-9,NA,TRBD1,CASGGQEQPQHF,TGTGCCAGCGGCGGACAGGAACAGCCCCAGCATTTT
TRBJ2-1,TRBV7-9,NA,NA,CASSLASLYNEQFF,TGTGCCAGCAGCTTAGCGTCCCTCTACAATGAGCAGTTCTTC
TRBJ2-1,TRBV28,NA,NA,CASISTGEQFF,TGTGCCAGCATTTCCACAGGGGAGCAGTTCTTC
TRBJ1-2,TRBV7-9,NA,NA,CASSLGPNYGYTF,TGTGCCAGCAGCTTAGGGCCAAACTATGGCTACACCTTC
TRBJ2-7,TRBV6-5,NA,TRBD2,CASTLLAGDYEQYF,TGTGCCAGCACCTTACTAGCGGGGGACTACGAGCAGTACTTC
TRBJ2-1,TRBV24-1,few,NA,CATSDPSGAEYNEQFF,TGTGCCACCAGTGACCCCAGCGGAGCGGAGTACAATGAGCAGTTCTTC
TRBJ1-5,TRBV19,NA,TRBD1,CASSKGDRGNLRGNQPQHF,TGTGCCAGTAGTAAGGGGGACAGGGGTAATTTAAGGGGAAATCAGCCCCAGCATTTT
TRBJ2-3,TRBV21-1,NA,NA,CASSNNNRTDTQYF,TGTGCCAGCAGCAACAACAATCGAACAGATACGCAGTATTTT
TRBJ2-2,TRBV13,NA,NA,CASAVDGANTGELFF,TGTGCCAGCGCAGTGGACGGGGCGAACACCGGGGAGCTGTTTTTT
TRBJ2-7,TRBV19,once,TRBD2,CASLPTSGRGDEQYF,TGTGCCAGCCTGCCGACTAGCGGGAGAGGGGACGAGCAGTACTTC
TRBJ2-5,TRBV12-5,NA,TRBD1,CASGLDRVQETQYF,TGTGCTAGTGGTTTAGACAGGGTTCAAGAGACCCAGTACTTC
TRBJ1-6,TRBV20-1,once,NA,CSASDILSSYNSPLHF,TGCAGTGCTAGTGATATCCTTAGCTCCTATAATTCACCCCTCCACTTT
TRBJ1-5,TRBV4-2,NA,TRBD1,CASSPTGQGARQPQHF,TGTGCCAGCAGCCCCACGGGACAGGGAGCTAGACAGCCCCAGCATTTT
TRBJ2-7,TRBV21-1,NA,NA,CASSKGGRISSYEQYF,TGTGCCAGCAGCAAAGGCGGCCGGATCAGCTCCTACGAGCAGTACTTC
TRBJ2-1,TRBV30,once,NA,CAWSLEVSYNEQFF,TGTGCCTGGAGTTTAGAGGTCTCCTACAATGAGCAGTTCTTC
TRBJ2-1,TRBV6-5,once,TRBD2,CASRAGLAGYEQFF,TGTGCCAGCAGGGCGGGACTAGCGGGATATGAGCAGTTCTTC
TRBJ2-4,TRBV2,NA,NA,CASSDPVELENIQYF,TGTGCCAGCAGTGACCCGGTAGAGCTCGAAAACATTCAGTACTTC
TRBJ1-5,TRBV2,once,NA,CASSERGRPNQPQHF,TGTGCCAGCAGTGAGCGGGGCCGCCCCAATCAGCCCCAGCATTTT
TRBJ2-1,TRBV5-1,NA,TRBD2,CASSLSLAGGPNEQFF,TGCGCCAGCAGCTTGAGTCTAGCGGGGGGGCCCAATGAGCAGTTCTTC
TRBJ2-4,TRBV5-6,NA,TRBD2,CASSVLAGGLAKNIQYF,TGTGCCAGCAGCGTTCTAGCGGGAGGGCTAGCCAAAAACATTCAGTACTTC
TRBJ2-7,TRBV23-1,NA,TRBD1,CASNWDRSNEQYF,TGCGCCAGCAATTGGGACAGGTCAAACGAGCAGTACTTC
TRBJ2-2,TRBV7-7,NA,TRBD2,CASSPGGTGELFF,TGTGCTAGCAGCCCCGGGGGGACCGGGGAGCTGTTTTTT
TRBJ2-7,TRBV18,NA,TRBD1,CATHLTGGGEQYF,TGTGCCACCCACTTGACAGGGGGCGGCGAGCAGTACTTC
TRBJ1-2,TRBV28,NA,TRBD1,CASGIVGTGGAVYGYTF,TGTGCCAGCGGGATTGTCGGGACAGGGGGCGCGGTCTATGGCTACACCTTC